A single sample gave rise to the 9 T cell receptor beta chains below, sequenced in a study of T cell repertoires in cytomegalovirus infection. In TCRdb, the reads were re-called with MiXCR into one record per CDR3 protein. Seen here are around 440,000 distinct CDR3 sequences, roughly 12% observed once, and the top ten hold approximately 10%. The material sequenced was PBMCs. The source is a human donor in good health (CMV status not recorded). Some clones in this sample may be carry-over from other donors' samples.

There are many counts of this clonotype. The chain employs TRBV7-9 and TRBJ1-5; D is perhaps TRBD1 (6 bases). The CDR3 loop spans 15 amino acids. Germline V gene sequence: CDR1 SEHNR, CDR2 FQNEAQ (reference sequence). V lost 5 bases and J 2 bases, leaving 13 bases between the germline ends. CDR3 sequence: CASSAQGRGNQPQHF. The CDR3 nucleotides read TGTGCCAGCAGCGCCCAGGGGCGCGGCAATCAGCCCCAGCATTTT.

This clonotype has a count of ten or more. The chain carries TRBV12-3 or TRBV12-4 and TRBJ1-1; D possibly corresponds to TRBD1 (6 bases). The CDR3 is 13 residues long. V lost 5 bases, J lost 4 bases, and 11 bases lay in between. The CDR3 nucleotides read TGTGCCAGCAGTCGAGGGGGGGGCACTGAAGCTTTCTTT. This gives the protein CASSRGGGTEAFF.

This clonotype has a count of ten or more. J is TRBJ2-5 and V is TRBV7-2, with TRBD2 matching over 8 bases. The CDR3 is 13 residues long. V was clipped by 5 bases and J by 5 bases; unmatched bases: 4. Germline V gives CDR1 SGHTA, CDR2 FQGNSA. This CDR3 reads CASSPRGGETQYF. For the CDR3, the DNA is TGTGCCAGCAGCCCCCGGGGGGGGGAGACCCAGTACTTC. Based on the CDR3 plus reference TRBV7-2 and TRBJ2-5, the full variable domain is GAGVSQSPSNKVTEKGKDVELRCDPISGHTALYWYRQSLGQGLEFLIYFQGNSAPDKSGLPSDRFSAERTGGSVSTLTIQRTQQEDSAVYLCASSPRGGETQYFGPGTRLLVL.

CDR3: CASMQGWGSSGANVLTF. CDR3 nucleotides: TGTGCCAGCATGCAGGGGTGGGGAAGCTCTGGGGCCAACGTCCTGACTTTC. The chain joins TRBV3-1 to TRBJ2-6, with D maybe TRBD1 (6 bases). V gave up 7 bases and J gave up 0 bases, with 16 bases separating them. The CDR3 runs to 17 residues. Germline V gene lookup returns CDR1 LGHDT and CDR2 YNNKEL (reference sequence). Full variable domain (remainder filled in from reference TRBV3-1 and TRBJ2-6): DTAVSQTPKYLVTQMGNDKSIKCEQNLGHDTMYWYKQDSKKFLKIMFSYNNKELIINETVPNRFSPKSPDKAHLNLHINSLELGDSAVYFCASMQGWGSSGANVLTFGAGSRLTVL.

The rearrangement uses TRBV2 and TRBJ2-7; 9 nucleotides match TRBD1. The J segment lost 4 bases and the V segment lost 3 bases, leaving 4 bases of the junction unmatched. The CDR3 covers 14 residues. Germline V gives CDR1 SNHLY, CDR2 FYNNEI. CDR3 amino acids: CASSDDRGIYEQYF. The CDR3 region has the DNA TGTGCCAGCAGTGATGACAGGGGGATTTACGAGCAGTACTTC.

The rearrangement uses TRBV5-4 and TRBJ1-2; D not resolved. V was pared by 6 bases and J by 7 bases, with 16 bases between. Looked up from germline, CDR1 is SGHNT and CDR2 is YYREEE (reference sequence). This CDR3 region has 13 residues. CDR3 sequence: CASTVGVNVGYTF. The DNA for the CDR3 is TGTGCCAGCACCGTCGGGGTTAATGTTGGCTACACCTTC.

The J gene is TRBJ2-1, the V gene TRBV29-1; 8 nucleotides agree with TRBD1. The CDR3 covers 15 residues. With 3 bases clipped from V and 5 bases from J, the junction kept 9 bases outside the gene matches. Germline loops: CDR1 SQVTM, CDR2 ANQGSEA. The CDR3 spells CSVDPPTGVDNEQFF. The CDR3, as DNA: TGCAGCGTTGATCCCCCGACAGGGGTGGACAATGAGCAGTTCTTC.

This clonotype was seen ten or more times. The V and J genes are TRBV7-8 and TRBJ1-5, with a weak D call TRBD1 (6 bases). V was cut by 3 bases and J by 6 bases, with 12 bases left in between. CDR1 SGHVS and CDR2 FQNEAQ come from the germline V gene. The CDR3 covers 14 residues. DNA for the CDR3: TGTGCCAGCAGCTTGAGCAGGGGTGGTCAGCCCCAGCATTTT. It specifies CASSLSRGGQPQHF.

The V and J genes are TRBV14 and TRBJ1-1; no definite D call. CDR1 and CDR2 (germline): SGHDN, FVKESK. CDR3 length: 15 amino acids. Trimming cost V 2 bases and J 1 base, with 11 bases left between them. CDR3 residues: CASSQWSRRNTEAFF. Written as DNA, the CDR3 is TGTGCCAGCAGCCAATGGTCCAGGCGGAACACTGAAGCTTTCTTT.